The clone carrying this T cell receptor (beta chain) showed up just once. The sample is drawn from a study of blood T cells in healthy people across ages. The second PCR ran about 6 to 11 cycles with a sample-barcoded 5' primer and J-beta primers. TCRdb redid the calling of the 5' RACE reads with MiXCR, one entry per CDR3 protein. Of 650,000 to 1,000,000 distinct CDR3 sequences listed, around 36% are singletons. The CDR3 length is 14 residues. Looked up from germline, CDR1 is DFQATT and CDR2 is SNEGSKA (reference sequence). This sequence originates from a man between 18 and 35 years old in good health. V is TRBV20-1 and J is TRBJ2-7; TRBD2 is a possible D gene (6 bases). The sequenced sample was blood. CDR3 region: CRATFRRGSYEQYF. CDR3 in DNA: TGCAGGGCCACCTTTCGCCGGGGGTCCTACGAGCAGTACTTC.